These 5 T cell receptor beta chains share one sample of origin, sequenced in a study of blood T cell repertoires in COVID-19. The assay was immunoSEQ multiplex PCR, and TCRdb's table has in-frame clones only and misses some. This sample has 390,000 or so clones, with roughly four fifths found just once. Sequenced input: PBMCs or T cells enriched from blood (not recorded which). These receptors were obtained from a woman in her 50s who had recovered from COVID-19.

CDR3 protein: CASSTMGTGSSYTF. As DNA, the CDR3 is TGTGCCAGCAGTACCATGGGAACAGGGTCAAGCTACACCTTC. This chain joins TRBV2 and TRBJ1-2, with D perhaps matching TRBD1 (6 bases). Germline V gene lookup returns CDR1 SNHLY and CDR2 FYNNEI. There are 14 residues in the CDR3. The V gene lost 5 bases and the J gene lost 9 bases, with 19 bases spanning the gap.

This chain connects TRBV3-1 (or the pseudogene TRBV3-2) to TRBJ2-2; 7 bases align to TRBD1. The CDR3 length is 15 residues. The junction had 6 bases not matched to a gene; V was cut back by 6 bases and J by 2 bases. The germline V gene encodes CDR1 LGHDT and CDR2 YNNKEL (reference sequence). The CDR3 bases are TGTGCCAGCAGTCTGATAGGGGGCAACACCGGGGAGCTGTTTTTT. It yields the protein CASSLIGGNTGELFF.

This sequence joins TRBV10-3 and TRBJ2-7; 8 bases match TRBD2. CDR1 ENHRY and CDR2 SYGVKD come from the germline V gene. The J segment lost 7 bases and the V segment lost 4 bases, leaving 12 bases of the junction unmatched. The CDR3 is made up of 15 amino acids. The CDR3 sequence: CAISVAGDTGGEQYF. CDR3 DNA: TGTGCCATCAGTGTAGCAGGGGATACGGGGGGGGAGCAGTACTTC.

In nucleotides, the CDR3 is TGTGCCATCAGCGCCAGAGGGTCTAGCGGGGTGTCAGATACGCAGTATTTT. Translated, it gives CAISARGSSGVSDTQYF. This chain joins TRBV10-3 and TRBJ2-3, with 9 bases aligning to TRBD2. This CDR3 has 17 residues. V lost 6 bases to trimming and J lost 4 bases; unmatched junction nucleotides: 14. Germline V gives CDR1 ENHRY, CDR2 SYGVKD.

V gene TRBV6-5 combines with J gene TRBJ2-2; weak D call: TRBD1 (6 bases). Germline V lookup: CDR1 MNHEY, CDR2 SVGAGI. V lost 11 bases and J lost 7, with 17 bases in between. This CDR3 comprises 13 residues. CDR3: CAGTSYVSGELFF. CDR3 DNA: TGTGCCGGGACATCATACGTGAGCGGGGAGCTGTTTTTT.